This T cell receptor (beta chain) was documented in a study of OX40 agonist ivuxolimab in advanced cancers. The wider study: An agonistic anti-OX40 (CD134) antibody, ivuxolimab, was used to treat the patients. Intravenous ivuxolimab at 0.01 to 10 mg/kg was given to patients every 2 weeks. Three patients, one with hepatocellular carcinoma and two with cutaneous melanoma, responded partially.

This clone was detected a few times. The trim removed 6 bases at V and 0 bases at J, leaving 3 bases unmatched. Germline values: CDR1 SGHDN, CDR2 FVKESK. This CDR3 has 14 residues. Sequencing used immunoSEQ multiplex PCR; TCRdb keeps in-frame clones, though not all of them. The table includes tens of thousands of clones, 80% to 90% detected once. The genes are TRBV14 and TRBJ1-1; 8 bases line up with TRBD1. The source was CD4+ or CD8+ T cells sorted from blood, collected in a trial of the OX40 agonist ivuxolimab. This TCR came from an adult with an advanced solid tumor such as melanoma, head and neck, liver or kidney cancer. The CDR3 reads CASRGTGMNTEAFF. The CDR3 coding sequence is TGTGCCAGCAGGGGGACAGGTATGAACACTGAAGCTTTCTTT.